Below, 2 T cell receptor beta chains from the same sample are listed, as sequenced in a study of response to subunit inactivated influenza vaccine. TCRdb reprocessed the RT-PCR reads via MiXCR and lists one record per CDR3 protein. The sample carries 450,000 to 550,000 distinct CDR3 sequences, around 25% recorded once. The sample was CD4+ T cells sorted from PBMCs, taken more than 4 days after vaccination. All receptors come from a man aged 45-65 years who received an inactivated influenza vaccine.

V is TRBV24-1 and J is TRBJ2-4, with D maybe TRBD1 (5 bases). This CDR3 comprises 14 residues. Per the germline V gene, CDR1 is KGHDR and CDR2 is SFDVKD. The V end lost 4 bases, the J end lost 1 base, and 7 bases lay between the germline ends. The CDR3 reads CATSEAGAKNIQYF. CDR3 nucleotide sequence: TGTGCCACCAGTGAGGCAGGGGCCAAAAACATTCAGTACTTC.

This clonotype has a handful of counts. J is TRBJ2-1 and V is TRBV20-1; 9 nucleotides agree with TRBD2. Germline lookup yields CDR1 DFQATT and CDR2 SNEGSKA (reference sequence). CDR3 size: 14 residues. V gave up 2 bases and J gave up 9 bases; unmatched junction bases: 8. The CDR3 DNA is TGCAGTGCTAGAAGGCGGGAGGGCTTAGGTGAGCAGTTCTTC. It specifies CSARRREGLGEQFF.